Sequencing of this T cell receptor (beta chain) was carried out in a study of CD8 T cells in Susac syndrome. Study information: Patients with Susac syndrome were, at the time of blood collection, therapy-naive, maintained on corticosteroids, or maintained on intravenous immunoglobulin alone. Study results and limitations: When the CD4+ T cell repertoires of patients with Susac syndrome were examined, they did not show any clonal expansion.

On this clonotype itself: Its antigen is undetermined.

Reverse transcription of about 0.45 to 1 ug RNA was performed with random hexamers. The immunoSEQ assay covered 54 Vbeta and 13 Jbeta segments for CDR3. A single record per CDR3 protein comes from TCRdb applying MiXCR to the immunoSEQ multiplex PCR reads. Counted here are some 170,000 distinct CDR3 sequences, about 93% occurring once; the ten biggest clones make up around 0.094%. The CDR3 totals 13 residues. V shed 8 bases and J shed 2 bases, with 12 bases lying between them. Germline CDR1 SGDLS, CDR2 YYNGEE. Sequencing of TCR beta was performed on blood CD8+ T cells and on blood CD4+ T cells. The source is a human donor with Susac syndrome. This chain connects TRBV9 to TRBJ2-3; possibly TRBD1 for D (6 bases). The sample consisted of CD4+ T cells from PBMCs. The CDR3 protein is CASQRGSTDTQYF. The CDR3 DNA follows: TGTGCCAGTCAAAGGGGGTCCACAGATACGCAGTATTTT. Full variable domain (outside the CDR3, taken from reference TRBV9 and TRBJ2-3): DSGVTQTPKHLITATGQRVTLRCSPRSGDLSVYWYQQSLDQGLQFLIQYYNGEERAKGNILERFSAQQFPDLHSELNLSSLELGDSALYFCASQRGSTDTQYFGPGTRLTVL.